A single sample gave rise to the 25 T cell receptor beta chains below, sequenced in a study of blood T cell repertoires in COVID-19. TCRdb keeps only in-frame clones here, not all; method: immunoSEQ multiplex PCR. Of roughly 63,000 clones listed, 80% to 90% are singletons. The sample was peripheral blood. These receptors all stem from a human donor in a cohort sampled during active COVID-19.

The V gene is TRBV18, the J gene TRBJ1-1, with 10 bases lining up with TRBD1. The CDR3 spans 19 residues. J gave up 0 bases and V 3 bases, and 13 bases lay outside the gene matches. CDR1 and CDR2 from the germline V gene are KGHSH and LQKENI. DNA of the CDR3: TGTGCCAGCTCACCGAGGCGGACAGGGGGACGCTTGATGAACACTGAAGCTTTCTTT. This codes for CASSPRRTGGRLMNTEAFF.

V and J are TRBV28 and TRBJ2-3; 12 nucleotides match TRBD2. J gave up 4 bases and V 3 bases, and 5 bases lay outside the gene matches. CDR3 length: 16 residues. Germline V lookup: CDR1 MDHEN, CDR2 SYDVKM. The DNA of the CDR3 is TGTGCCAGCAGTTTTTCTCTAGCGGGGGGGGCAGATACGCAGTATTTT. It is translated as CASSFSLAGGADTQYF.

This clone showed up just a few times. This CDR3 reads CASSLSDTIYF. DNA for the CDR3: TGTGCCAGCAGCTTGAGCGACACCATATATTTT. The chain couples TRBV7-8 to TRBJ1-3; D not resolved. Trimming shortened V by 3 bases and J by 8 bases, and 5 bases separated the two germline ends. CDR1 and CDR2 (germline): SGHVS, FQNEAQ. The CDR3 consists of 11 residues.

CDR3 sequence: CASSQEGGFQNYGYTF. In DNA form, the CDR3 reads TGCGCCAGCAGCCAAGAGGGGGGGTTTCAGAACTATGGCTACACCTTC. J is TRBJ1-2 and V is TRBV4-3, with D possibly matching TRBD1 (5 bases). V was cut by 0 bases and J by 2 bases, with 13 bases left in between. The CDR3 totals 16 residues. The germline gives CDR1 LGHNA, CDR2 YSLEER.

The chain uses TRBV19 and TRBJ1-5; tentatively, D is TRBD1 (5 bases). This CDR3 region has 15 residues. Germline CDR1 LNHDA, CDR2 SQIVND (reference sequence). V was trimmed by 1 base and J by 4 bases, leaving 11 bases between them. DNA of the CDR3: TGTGCCAGTAGTATAGGACAGCTACCAAATCAGCCCCAGCATTTT. As protein: CASSIGQLPNQPQHF. Supplemented by reference TRBV19 and TRBJ1-5, the full variable domain reads DGGITQSPKYLFRKEGQNVTLSCEQNLNHDAMYWYRQDPGQGLRLIYYSQIVNDFQKGDIAEGYSVSREKKESFPLTVTSAQKNPTAFYLCASSIGQLPNQPQHFGDGTRLSIL.

The chain recombines TRBV6-2 or TRBV6-3 with TRBJ2-2; 8 bases agree with TRBD2. The CDR3 runs 14 residues. The V gene end was trimmed by 5 bases and the J gene end by 6 bases; junction bases not matched to a gene: 5. Germline loops: CDR1 MNHEY, CDR2 SVGEGT. CDR3 residues: CASSLRGGAGELFF. The DNA for the CDR3 is TGTGCCAGCAGTCTCCGGGGGGGCGCCGGGGAGCTGTTTTTT.

The genes are TRBV7-9 and TRBJ1-6; 12 positions match TRBD1. The junction had 5 bases not matched to a gene; V was cut back by 5 bases and J by 6 bases. The CDR3 has 16 amino acids. Germline V gene sequence: CDR1 SEHNR, CDR2 FQNEAQ (reference sequence). CDR3 in DNA: TGTGCCAGCAGCCAAGGGACAGGGGGCGGTAATTCACCCCTCCACTTT. Amino acid sequence: CASSQGTGGGNSPLHF. Based on the CDR3 plus reference TRBV7-9 and TRBJ1-6, the full variable domain is DTGVSQNPRHKITKRGQNVTFRCDPISEHNRLYWYRQTLGQGPEFLTYFQNEAQLEKSRLLSDRFSAERPKGSFSTLEIQRTEQGDSAMYLCASSQGTGGGNSPLHFGNGTRLTVT.

This clone was seen once. The chain carries TRBV3-1 (or the pseudogene TRBV3-2) and TRBJ1-6; D is unresolved. The CDR3 has 14 amino acids. Between the trimmed V and J ends, which lost 8 bases and 0 bases, there was a span of 8 bases. The germline CDR1 and CDR2 sequences are LGHDT and YNNKEL (reference sequence). The CDR3 DNA is TGTGCCAGCTCTCCTAGCTCCTATAATTCACCCCTCCACTTT. It specifies CASSPSSYNSPLHF.

The V gene is TRBV2, the J gene TRBJ2-1; possibly TRBD2 for D (7 bases). Germline CDR1 and CDR2: SNHLY and FYNNEI. The CDR3 consists of 16 residues. The germline V and J ends were trimmed by 8 bases and 3 bases, with 20 bases remaining between them. CDR3 residues: CASEAQEGGLYNEQFF. In DNA, the CDR3 is TGTGCCAGCGAAGCCCAAGAGGGGGGGCTCTACAATGAGCAGTTCTTC.

This rearrangement joins TRBV15 to TRBJ2-5; 7 bases are shared with TRBD1. Trimming at V came to 2 bases and at J to 2 bases, leaving 8 bases not matched to a gene. This CDR3 region has 16 residues. The germline gives CDR1 LNHNV, CDR2 YYDKDF (reference sequence). The CDR3: CATSRLRWTGQETQYF. In DNA form, the CDR3 reads TGTGCCACCAGCAGACTGAGATGGACAGGTCAAGAGACCCAGTACTTC.

The rearrangement links TRBV6-1 to TRBJ2-6; a weak D match, TRBD1 (6 bases). Germline V CDR1 and CDR2: MNHNS, SASEGT. Trimming took 3 bases from V and 2 from J, leaving 11 bases between them. The CDR3 runs to 16 residues. DNA for the CDR3: TGTGCCAGCAGTGATATTAACAGGGCTGGGGCCAACGTCCTGACTTTC. Translated: CASSDINRAGANVLTF.

The J gene is TRBJ1-2, the V gene TRBV27; 7 positions match TRBD1. Germline values: CDR1 MNHEY, CDR2 SMNVEV (reference sequence). V shed 5 bases and J 6 bases; nucleotides not matched to a gene: 6. The CDR3 covers 13 residues. This CDR3 reads CASSHQGVDGYTF. The CDR3, as DNA: TGTGCCAGCAGTCATCAGGGGGTAGATGGCTACACCTTC.

The table lists this clone with a few counts. The CDR3 loop is CASSLTGRGNTIYF. The CDR3 region has the DNA TGTGCCAGCAGCTTAACAGGGCGTGGAAACACCATATATTTT. The rearrangement uses TRBV5-8 and TRBJ1-3, with D maybe TRBD1 (6 bases). Germline CDR1 is SGHTS and CDR2 is YDEGEE. The CDR3 extends over 14 amino acids. Between the trimmed V and J ends, which lost 2 bases and 3 bases, there was a span of 9 bases. The full variable domain, with the rest looked up from reference TRBV5-8 and TRBJ1-3, is EAGVTQSPTHLIKTRGQQATLRCSPISGHTSVYWYQQALGLGLQFLLWYDEGEERNRGNFPPRFSGRQFPNYSSELNVNALELEDSALYLCASSLTGRGNTIYFGEGSWLTVV.

This chain uses TRBV6-1 with TRBJ1-4; maybe TRBD1 (5 bases). Germline CDR1 MNHNS, CDR2 SASEGT. This CDR3 is built from 15 residues. Trimming took 6 bases from V and 8 from J, leaving 19 bases between them. DNA of the CDR3: TGTGCCAGCAGCCAATCCCGGGGCCGGGAGGAAAAACTGTTTTTT. It translates to CASSQSRGREEKLFF.

This sequence joins TRBV5-5 and TRBJ2-3; D call uncertain. Per germline, CDR1 SGHKS and CDR2 YYEKEE (reference sequence). The CDR3 consists of 11 residues. V was shortened by 4 bases and J by 6 bases, with 6 bases between the two germline ends. DNA for the CDR3: TGTGCCAGCAGCCTCGGGGATACGCAGTATTTT. Residues: CASSLGDTQYF.

The chain couples TRBV6-2 or TRBV6-3 to TRBJ2-1; 13 positions match TRBD2. The V segment lost 7 bases and the J segment 8 bases; nucleotides outside the gene matches: 8. The germline gives CDR1 MNHEY, CDR2 SVGEGT. The CDR3 spans 15 residues. The CDR3 loop reads CASTPGLAGSDEQFF. The CDR3, as DNA: TGTGCCAGCACCCCGGGACTAGCGGGATCGGATGAGCAGTTCTTC.

This chain links TRBV7-9 with TRBJ1-1; D call uncertain. The CDR3 length is 14 residues. CDR1 and CDR2 (germline): SEHNR, FQNEAQ (reference sequence). Trimming shortened V by 4 bases and J by 1 base, and 10 bases separated the two germline ends. This chain's CDR3 is CASSSTARNTEAFF. In DNA, the CDR3 is TGTGCCAGCAGCTCTACCGCTCGGAACACTGAAGCTTTCTTT.

This chain uses TRBV6-1 with TRBJ1-2; 7 bases agree with TRBD1. The CDR3 contains 14 residues. Germline loops: CDR1 MNHNS, CDR2 SASEGT. V gave up 2 bases and J gave up 8 bases; unmatched junction bases: 8. CDR3: CASSEPRQGEGYTF. CDR3 nucleotide sequence: TGTGCCAGCAGTGAACCCCGACAGGGCGAGGGCTACACCTTC.

This sequence joins TRBV14 and TRBJ2-3, with 8 bases aligning to TRBD1. CDR1 is SGHDN and CDR2 is FVKESK in the germline V gene. This CDR3 is 16 amino acids long. V gave up 4 bases and J gave up 8 bases; unmatched junction bases: 14. CDR3 in amino acids: CASSRNRQGSGGTQYF. In DNA, the CDR3 is TGTGCCAGCAGCCGTAACCGACAGGGGTCCGGAGGTACGCAGTATTTT.

The chain joins TRBV6-2 or TRBV6-3 to TRBJ2-1; TRBD2 aligns across 12 bases. Losses at the gene ends were 5 bases for V and 0 bases for J; bases not matched to a gene: 8. CDR1 is MNHEY and CDR2 is SVGEGT in the germline V gene. This CDR3 has 18 amino acids. For the CDR3, the DNA is TGTGCCAGCAGTACGACTAGCGGGAGTAGAAGCTCCTACAATGAGCAGTTCTTC. This encodes CASSTTSGSRSSYNEQFF.

The chain joins TRBV6-5 to TRBJ1-5, with TRBD1 as a possible D gene (6 bases). Germline V lookup: CDR1 MNHEY, CDR2 SVGAGI. Trimming removed 4 bases from V and 5 bases from J, with 9 bases in between. The CDR3 spans 13 residues. The chain's CDR3 is CASSLQGHQPQHF. In DNA, the CDR3 is TGTGCCAGCAGTTTACAGGGTCATCAGCCCCAGCATTTT.

V usage is TRBV6-1 and J usage is TRBJ2-4; 9 positions agree with TRBD1. The CDR3 consists of 19 residues. V was pared by 4 bases and J by 1 base, with 14 bases of the junction left unmatched. The germline V gene has CDR1 MNHNS and CDR2 SASEGT. CDR3 sequence (DNA): TGTGCCAGCAGTGTAGGTCCCGGGACAGGGATTGGGGCCAAAAACATTCAGTACTTC. It is translated as CASSVGPGTGIGAKNIQYF.

This clone has a single count. The V gene is TRBV4-3, the J gene TRBJ2-2; TRBD1 is a possible D gene (6 bases). The length of the CDR3 is 16 residues. Trimming pared 0 bases from V and 3 bases from J, leaving 11 bases between. Germline CDR1 and CDR2: LGHNA and YSLEER. The chain's CDR3 is CASSQDLRGDTGELFF. The CDR3 DNA sequence: TGCGCCAGCAGCCAAGATCTCAGGGGAGACACCGGGGAGCTGTTTTTT.

This clone was recorded only once. The rearrangement uses TRBV3-1 (or the pseudogene TRBV3-2) and TRBJ2-3; the match to TRBD2 covers 12 bases. The junction had 5 bases not matched to a gene; V was cut back by 0 bases and J by 1 base. CDR3 length equals 18 residues. CDR1 LGHDT and CDR2 YNNKEL come from the germline V gene (reference sequence). Here the CDR3 reads CASSQDPGLAGRTDTQYF. In nucleotides, the CDR3 is TGTGCCAGCAGCCAAGATCCGGGACTAGCGGGTCGCACAGATACGCAGTATTTT.

The V call is TRBV19, the J call TRBJ2-1; possible D gene TRBD1, 5 bases. The CDR3 extends over 13 amino acids. Trimming shortened V by 1 base and J by 9 bases, and 10 bases separated the two germline ends. Germline CDR1 and CDR2: LNHDA and SQIVND (reference sequence). CDR3 in amino acids: CASSIVGVGEQFF. The DNA of the CDR3 is TGTGCCAGTAGTATAGTAGGGGTGGGTGAGCAGTTCTTC.